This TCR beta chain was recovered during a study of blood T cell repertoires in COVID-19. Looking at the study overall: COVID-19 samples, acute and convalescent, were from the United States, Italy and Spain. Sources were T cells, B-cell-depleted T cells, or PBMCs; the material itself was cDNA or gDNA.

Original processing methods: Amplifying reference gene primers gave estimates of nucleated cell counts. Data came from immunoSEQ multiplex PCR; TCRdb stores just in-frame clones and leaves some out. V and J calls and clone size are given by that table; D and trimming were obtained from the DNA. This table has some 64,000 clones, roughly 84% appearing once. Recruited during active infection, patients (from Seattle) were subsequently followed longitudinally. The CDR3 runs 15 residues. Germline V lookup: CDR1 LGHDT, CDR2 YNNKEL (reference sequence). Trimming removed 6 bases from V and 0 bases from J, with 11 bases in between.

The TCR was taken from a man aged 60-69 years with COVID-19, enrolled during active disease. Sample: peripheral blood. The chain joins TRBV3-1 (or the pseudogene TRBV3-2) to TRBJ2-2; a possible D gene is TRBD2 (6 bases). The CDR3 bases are TGTGCCAGCAGGGTCGGGAGCGCGAACACCGGGGAGCTGTTTTTT. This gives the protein CASRVGSANTGELFF.